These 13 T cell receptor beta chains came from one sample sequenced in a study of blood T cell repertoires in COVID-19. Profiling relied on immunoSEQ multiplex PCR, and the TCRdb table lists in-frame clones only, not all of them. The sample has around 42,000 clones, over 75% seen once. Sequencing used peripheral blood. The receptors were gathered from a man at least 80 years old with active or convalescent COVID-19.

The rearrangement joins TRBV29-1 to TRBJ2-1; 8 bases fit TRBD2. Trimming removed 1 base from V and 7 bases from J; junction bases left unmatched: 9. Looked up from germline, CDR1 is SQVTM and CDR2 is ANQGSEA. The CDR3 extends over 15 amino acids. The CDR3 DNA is TGCAGCGTTGAAGGGGCGGGAGGTCTTGTTAATGAGCAGTTCTTC. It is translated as CSVEGAGGLVNEQFF.

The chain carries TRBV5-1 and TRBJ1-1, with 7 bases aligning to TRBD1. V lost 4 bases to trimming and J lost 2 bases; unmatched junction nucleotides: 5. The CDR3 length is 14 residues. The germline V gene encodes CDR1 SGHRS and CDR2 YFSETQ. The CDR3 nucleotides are TGCGCCAGCAGCCTTTGGACAGGCAACACTGAAGCTTTCTTT. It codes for CASSLWTGNTEAFF.

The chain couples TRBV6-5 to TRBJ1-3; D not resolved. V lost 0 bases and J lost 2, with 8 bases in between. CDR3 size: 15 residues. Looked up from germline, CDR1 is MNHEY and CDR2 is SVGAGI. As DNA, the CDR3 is TGTGCCAGCAGTTACTCGGTCAGGACTGGAAACACCATATATTTT. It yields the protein CASSYSVRTGNTIYF.

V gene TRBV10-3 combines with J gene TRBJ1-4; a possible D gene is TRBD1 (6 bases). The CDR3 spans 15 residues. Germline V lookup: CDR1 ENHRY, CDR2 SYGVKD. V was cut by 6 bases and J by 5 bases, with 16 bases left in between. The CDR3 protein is CAIRSVNGQNEKLFF. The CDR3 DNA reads TGTGCCATCAGGAGCGTTAACGGACAGAATGAAAAACTGTTTTTT.

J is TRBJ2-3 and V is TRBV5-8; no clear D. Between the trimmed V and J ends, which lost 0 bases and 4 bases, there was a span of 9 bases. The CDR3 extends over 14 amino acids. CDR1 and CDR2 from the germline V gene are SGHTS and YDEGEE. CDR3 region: CASSLAHSSDTQYF. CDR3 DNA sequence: TGTGCCAGCAGCTTGGCCCACTCCTCAGATACGCAGTATTTT.

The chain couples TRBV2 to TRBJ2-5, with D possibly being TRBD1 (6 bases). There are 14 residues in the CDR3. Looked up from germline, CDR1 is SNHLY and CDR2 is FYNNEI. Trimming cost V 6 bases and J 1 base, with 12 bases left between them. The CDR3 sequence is CASRPGTTQETQYF. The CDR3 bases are TGTGCCAGCAGGCCCGGGACAACCCAAGAGACCCAGTACTTC.

The CDR3 loop is CASSGGSSGNTIYF. CDR3 bases: TGTGCCAGCAGCGGAGGGAGCTCTGGAAACACCATATATTTT. The chain is built from TRBV11-2 and TRBJ1-3; D gene unclear. CDR1 and CDR2 from the germline V gene are SGHAT and FQNNGV. V lost 5 bases, J lost 0 bases, and 8 bases lay in between. The CDR3 length is 14 residues.

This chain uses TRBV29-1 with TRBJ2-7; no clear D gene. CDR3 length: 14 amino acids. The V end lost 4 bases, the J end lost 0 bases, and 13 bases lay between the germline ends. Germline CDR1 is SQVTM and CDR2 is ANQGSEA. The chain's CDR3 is CSVVGGGSSYEQYF. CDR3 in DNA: TGCAGCGTTGTAGGTGGCGGATCCTCCTACGAGCAGTACTTC.

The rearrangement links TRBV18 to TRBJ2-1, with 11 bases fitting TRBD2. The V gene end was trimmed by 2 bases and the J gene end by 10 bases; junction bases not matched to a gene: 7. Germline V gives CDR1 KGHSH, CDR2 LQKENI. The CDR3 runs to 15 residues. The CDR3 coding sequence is TGTGCCAGCTCACCAACCCTAGCGGGAGGAGAGGAGCAGTTCTTC. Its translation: CASSPTLAGGEEQFF.

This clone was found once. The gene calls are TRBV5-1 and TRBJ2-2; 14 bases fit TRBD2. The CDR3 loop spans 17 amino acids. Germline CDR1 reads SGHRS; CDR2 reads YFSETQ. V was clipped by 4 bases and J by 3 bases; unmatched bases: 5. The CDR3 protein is CASSSGTSGSYTGELFF. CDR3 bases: TGCGCCAGCAGCAGCGGGACTAGCGGGAGTTACACCGGGGAGCTGTTTTTT. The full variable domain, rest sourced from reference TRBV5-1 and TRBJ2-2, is KAGVTQTPRYLIKTRGQQVTLSCSPISGHRSVSWYQQTPGQGLQFLFEYFSETQRNKGNFPGRFSGRQFSNSRSEMNVSTLELGDSALYLCASSSGTSGSYTGELFFGEGSRLTVL.

Here the CDR3 reads CASSPTGLAGANSYEQYF. The CDR3 region has the DNA TGTGCCAGCAGCCCCACGGGACTAGCGGGGGCGAACTCCTACGAGCAGTACTTC. The J gene is TRBJ2-7, the V gene TRBV7-8, with TRBD2 matching 14 bases. V was pared by 5 bases and J by 0 bases, with 9 bases of the junction left unmatched. The CDR3 is made up of 18 amino acids. Germline CDR1 SGHVS, CDR2 FQNEAQ.

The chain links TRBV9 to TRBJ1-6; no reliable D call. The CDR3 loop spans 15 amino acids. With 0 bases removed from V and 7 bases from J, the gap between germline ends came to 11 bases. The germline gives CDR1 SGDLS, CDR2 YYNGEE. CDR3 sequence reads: CASSVDGRRNSPLHF. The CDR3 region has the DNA TGTGCCAGCAGCGTAGATGGACGGAGGAATTCACCCCTCCACTTT.

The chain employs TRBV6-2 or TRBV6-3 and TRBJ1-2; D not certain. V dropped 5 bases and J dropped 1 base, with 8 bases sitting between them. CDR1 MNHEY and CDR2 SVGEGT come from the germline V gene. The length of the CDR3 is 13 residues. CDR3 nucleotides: TGTGCCAGCAGTCCCACATATAACTATGGCTACACCTTC. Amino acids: CASSPTYNYGYTF.